This TCR beta chain was sequenced during a study of beta chain features in type 1 diabetes (dated by TCRdb to about 2018). Notes on the research overall: No differences in mean age, gender distribution, total cell number or subset yield were found between patients and healthy donors. A total of 90 million to 120 million sorted cells were examined across all samples, and a strong correlation was observed between cell number per subset and RNA yield. In the study, TCRB repertoires of sorted circulating CD4+ T cell subsets from recently diagnosed type 1 diabetes patients were compared with those of matched healthy donors. Whereas all 28 donors provided naive and central memory subsets, regulatory and stem cell-like memory subsets were isolated from just 8 patients and roughly 8 healthy donors. General findings and caveats noted by the study authors: In all four CD4+ subsets, TCRB CDR3 length was moderately but significantly shorter in type 1 diabetes patients. Patients with type 1 diabetes made fewer insertions and deleted more nucleotides at VDJ recombination sites, implying thymic rearrangement abnormalities. Because the HLA sub-analyses included only small numbers of individuals, any influence of HLA type on TCRB rearrangement was left unresolved. Because cDNA was sequenced instead of genomic DNA, highly expressing activated cells could be over-represented, though the groups showed no difference in activation or CD3 levels. PCR might favor shorter templates, but patient and control samples were amplified and corrected together, so any skew would affect both groups equally. Naive, central memory and regulatory TCRB repertoires appeared more similar among patients than among healthy donors.

In this sample, this clone turned up once. Its recognized antigen is unknown. Per-nucleotide qualities are absent, and no much larger clonotype sits a single base away. Each donor gave one peripheral blood draw, approximately 120 mL on average, collected into heparinised tubes. A BD FACSAria II was used to sort naive, central memory, regulatory and stem cell-like memory CD4+ T cells with a panel that included CD45RO, CCR7, CD25, CD127, CD95 and CD27. All sorted populations exceeded 95% purity. Right away, PBMCs were isolated by Lymphoprep density gradient centrifugation and were stained directly, with no culture step. Samples were stained and sorted in pairs, with one healthy donor and one patient per experiment, so that batch effects were minimized. The entire amount of isolated RNA was reverse transcribed using the High Capacity cDNA Reverse Transcription Kit, so the sequenced TCRB transcripts were expressed ones. Naive, central memory and regulatory T cell samples underwent deep immunoSEQ sequencing, averaging about 3.57 million total reads per sample. Sorted cells were lysed in RLT buffer, and RNA was extracted using DNase-treated RNeasy Micro or Mini kits according to cell number. To prevent cross-contamination, every cell subset was processed on its own, while patient and healthy donor samples were processed together. TCRB sequences were amplified from cDNA with the immunoSEQ multiplex PCR, producing 87-bp fragments spanning the CDR3 region. The amplicons were sequenced using the Illumina HiSeq platform. On the study's bioinformatics: PCR bias was corrected computationally using synthetic template baselines, and reads within Hamming distance 2 were collapsed, with unmergeable singletons discarded. Reads were aligned to IMGT to assign V, D and J genes, CDR3 length, and insertions or deletions at six rearrangement sites. Within each subset, clonotype counts were normalized to sorted cell number, after which true diversity and Gini coefficients were computed with the tcR R package. Repertoire sharing was quantified using the overlap coefficient calculated on TCRB nucleotide sequences. TCRdb mirrors the immuneACCESS table, restricted to in-frame sequences. Some clones are absent from its copies; in checked studies, under half trace to an unresolved V gene, and the reason for the others is unknown. V, J and clone size were drawn from that table, and D and trimming were deduced from the DNA. Within this sample are around 40,000 clones, with about 51% of them counted one time only. About 2.1% of the sample goes to the ten largest clones.

CDR1 and CDR2, per the germline V gene, are SNHLY and FYNNEI. The CDR3 holds 13 amino acids from the cysteine to the phenylalanine. Here the CDR3 DNA is all that survives: 39 bases in frame from base 1. V is pared back by 7 bases and J by 2 bases, with 11 bases lying between the germline termini. This sequence uses TRBV2 and TRBJ2-5; the D gene is perhaps TRBD2, on 6 matching bases. The receptor was isolated from a woman under 30 in good health. Sequencing was performed on Tregs from blood. This specimen's cell subset or site label, interpreted: regulatory CD4+ T cells. The DNA is TGTGCCAGCAAGTGGGACTCTCAAGAGACCCAGTACTTC. The encoded protein is CASKWDSQETQYF.